This T cell receptor (beta chain) is drawn from a study of metastatic and nonmetastatic thyroid tumors. About the study: Repertoires were compared across blood and tumor or nodule tissue from malignant and benign thyroid patients.

All patients reached thyroid surgery having received no treatment beforehand. This clone was observed many times. TCRdb re-analyzed the PCR reads through MiXCR. The repertoire holds about 23,000 clones, with approximately 14% as singletons. This CDR3 has 16 amino acids. Germline loops: CDR1 SNHLY, CDR2 FYNNEI. V trimming: 11 bases; J trimming: 4 bases; junction bases outside the gene matches: 19. Sample: tumor tissue. The J gene is TRBJ1-2, the V gene TRBV2, with TRBD1 identical over 7 bases. The sequence derives from a female donor with papillary thyroid cancer or a benign thyroid nodule (not recorded which). Some clones in this sample may be carry-over from other donors' samples. The CDR3, as DNA: TGTGCCGGTCGACAGGGTGACAGGGCAAGGAGCTATGGCTACACCTTC. It encodes CAGRQGDRARSYGYTF.